A selection of T cell receptor beta chains follows, all from one sample in a study of blood T cell repertoires in COVID-19. Only in-frame clones appear in the TCRdb table, and some are missing; sequencing was by immunoSEQ multiplex PCR. The data show some 360,000 clones, about nine tenths seen once. The material sequenced was PBMCs or T cells enriched from blood (not recorded which). These receptors all come from a woman in her thirties who had been exposed to COVID-19. CDR3s include the opening cysteine and the closing phenylalanine or tryptophan. Fields, in order: V gene, CDR3 protein.

v_call: TRBV5-1; cdr3_aa: CASSLGWDSNTEAFF
v_call: TRBV7-3; cdr3_aa: CASSLSGSSYNEQFF
v_call: TRBV28; cdr3_aa: CASSLVAGGPGSYNEQFF
v_call: TRBV11-2; cdr3_aa: CASSLDPRGTEAFF
v_call: TRBV6-5; cdr3_aa: CASSYGALNSPLHF
v_call: TRBV9; cdr3_aa: CASSVGGGQSYEQYF
v_call: TRBV5-8; cdr3_aa: CASSRGRKLSYEQYF
v_call: TRBV24-1; cdr3_aa: CATGTGRSGQPQHF
v_call: TRBV14; cdr3_aa: CASSQEAGVSYEQYF
v_call: TRBV7-9; cdr3_aa: CASSLDRGYTGELFF
v_call: TRBV2; cdr3_aa: CATQKQGNTGELFF
v_call: TRBV11-2; cdr3_aa: CASSLGIQGRQETQYF
v_call: TRBV7-3; cdr3_aa: CASSLNPETNYGYTF
v_call: TRBV5-1; cdr3_aa: CASSSGLAGVHEQFF
v_call: TRBV27; cdr3_aa: CASSSVRKDRGLPFEQFF
v_call: TRBV15; cdr3_aa: CATSRKGDTEAFF
v_call: TRBV7-3; cdr3_aa: CASSLGLGPNSPLHF
v_call: TRBV3-1/TRBV3-2; cdr3_aa: CASSQSGTRNEKLFF
v_call: TRBV6-4; cdr3_aa: CASSDSAGGSTDTQYF